This TCR beta chain was profiled in a study of shared clonotypes between healthy human individuals. Overall study findings and caveats: As a rule, naive subsets had a larger estimated richness than memory subsets. Clonotypes which were not shared had lower generation probabilities than clonotypes that all four donors shared. The naive CD4 repertoires of a handful of donors were compared, and about 5% of clonotypes were shared.

The study separated CD4+ cells into CD45RA+ naive and CD45RA-negative memory subsets. Measured with immunoSEQ multiplex PCR; TCRdb has only the in-frame clones, and not every one. Found here are about 610,000 clones, 97% of them singletons; the top ten hold 0.045% to 0.06%. Unmatched junction bases numbered 11, after V lost 4 bases and J lost 5 bases. Germline lookup yields CDR1 LGHNA and CDR2 YNFKEQ. The CDR3 has 18 residues. Points on this clone: The antigen is undetermined.

This TCR derives from a woman aged 25 to 39 in good health. The sample comprised naive CD4+ T cells sorted from blood. As to subset: CD45RA+ positively selected. V is TRBV4-2 and J is TRBJ2-3; TRBD2 matches 14 bases. The DNA for the CDR3 is TGTGCCAGCAGCCTCCTGCCGGGACTAGCGGGAGCTGAAGATACGCAGTATTTT. Translation: CASSLLPGLAGAEDTQYF.